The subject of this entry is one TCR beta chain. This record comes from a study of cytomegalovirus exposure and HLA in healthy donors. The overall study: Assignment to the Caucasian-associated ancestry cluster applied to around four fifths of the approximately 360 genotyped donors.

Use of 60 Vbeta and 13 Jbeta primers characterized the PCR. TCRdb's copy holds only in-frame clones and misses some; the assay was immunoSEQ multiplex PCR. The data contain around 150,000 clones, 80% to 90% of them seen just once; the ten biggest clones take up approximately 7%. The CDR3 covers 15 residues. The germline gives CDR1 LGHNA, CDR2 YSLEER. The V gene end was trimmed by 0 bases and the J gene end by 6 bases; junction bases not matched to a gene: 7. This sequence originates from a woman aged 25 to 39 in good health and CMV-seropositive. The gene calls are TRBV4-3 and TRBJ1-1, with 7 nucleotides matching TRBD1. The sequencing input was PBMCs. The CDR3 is CASSQDPHRGSEAFF. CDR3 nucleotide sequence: TGCGCCAGCAGCCAAGATCCGCACAGGGGCTCTGAAGCTTTCTTT.